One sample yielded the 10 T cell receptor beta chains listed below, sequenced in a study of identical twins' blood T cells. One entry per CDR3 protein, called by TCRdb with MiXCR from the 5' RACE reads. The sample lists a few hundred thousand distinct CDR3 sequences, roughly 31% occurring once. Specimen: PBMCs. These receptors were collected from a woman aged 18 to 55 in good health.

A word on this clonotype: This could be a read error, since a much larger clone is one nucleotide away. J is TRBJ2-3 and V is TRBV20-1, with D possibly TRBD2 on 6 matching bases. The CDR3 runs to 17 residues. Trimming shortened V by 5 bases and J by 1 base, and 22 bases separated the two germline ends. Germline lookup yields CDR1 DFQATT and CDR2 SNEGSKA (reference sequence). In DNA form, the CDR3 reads TGCAGTGCTTTTACTAGCAGGCGTCGGGGTGGCACAGATACGCAGTATTTT. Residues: CSAFTSRRRGGTDTQYF.

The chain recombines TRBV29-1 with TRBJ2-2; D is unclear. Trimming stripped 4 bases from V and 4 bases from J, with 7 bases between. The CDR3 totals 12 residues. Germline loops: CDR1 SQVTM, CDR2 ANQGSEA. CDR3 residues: CSVGGGTGELFF. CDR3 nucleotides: TGCAGCGTTGGAGGTGGCACCGGGGAGCTGTTTTTT.

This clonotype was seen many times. CDR3: CSARDTQNTEAFF. The CDR3 DNA reads as TGCAGTGCCCGGGACACCCAGAACACTGAAGCTTTCTTT. The gene calls are TRBV20-1 and TRBJ1-1, with D perhaps TRBD1 (6 bases). The CDR3 is 13 residues long. CDR1 and CDR2 from the germline V gene are DFQATT and SNEGSKA (reference sequence). Trimming pared 6 bases from V and 1 base from J, leaving 12 bases between.

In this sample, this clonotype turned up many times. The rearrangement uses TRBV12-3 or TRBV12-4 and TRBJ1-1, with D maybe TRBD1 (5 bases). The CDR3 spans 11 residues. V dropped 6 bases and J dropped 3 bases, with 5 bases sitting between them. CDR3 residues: CASRGDTEAFF. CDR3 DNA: TGTGCCAGCAGGGGGGACACTGAAGCTTTCTTT.

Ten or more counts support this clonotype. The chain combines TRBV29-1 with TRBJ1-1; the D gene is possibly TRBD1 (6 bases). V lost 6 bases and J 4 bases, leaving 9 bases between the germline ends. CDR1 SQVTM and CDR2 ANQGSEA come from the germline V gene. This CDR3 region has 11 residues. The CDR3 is CSVEGGTEAFF. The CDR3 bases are TGCAGCGTCGAGGGGGGCACTGAAGCTTTCTTT.

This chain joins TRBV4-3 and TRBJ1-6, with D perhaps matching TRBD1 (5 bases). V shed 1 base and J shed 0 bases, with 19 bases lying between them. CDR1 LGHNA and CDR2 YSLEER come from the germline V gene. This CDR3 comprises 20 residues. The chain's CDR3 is CASSQVPLWGGSSYNSPLHF. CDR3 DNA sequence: TGCGCCAGCAGCCAAGTTCCTCTTTGGGGGGGAAGCTCCTATAATTCACCCCTCCACTTT.

CDR3 coding DNA: TGTGCCAGCAGTGACCCACAGGGTTTCTATCAGCCCCAGCATTTT. Amino acid sequence: CASSDPQGFYQPQHF. The chain has TRBV6-2 or TRBV6-3 and TRBJ1-5, with TRBD1 as a possible D gene (6 bases). V shed 5 bases and J shed 5 bases, with 16 bases lying between them. Germline CDR1 and CDR2: MNHEY and SVGEGT. CDR3 length: 15 amino acids.

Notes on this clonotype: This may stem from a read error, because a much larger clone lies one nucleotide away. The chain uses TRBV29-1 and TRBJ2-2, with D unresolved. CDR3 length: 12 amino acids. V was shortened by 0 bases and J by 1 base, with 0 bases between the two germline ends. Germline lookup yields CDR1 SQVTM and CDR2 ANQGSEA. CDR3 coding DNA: TGCAGCGTTGAAGAGAACACCGGGGAGCTGTTTTTT. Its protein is CSVEENTGELFF.

CDR3 nucleotide sequence: TGCGCCAGCAGCTTACTCCAGGGTGACTATGGCTACACCTTC. It translates to CASSLLQGDYGYTF. The chain employs TRBV5-1 and TRBJ1-2, with D possibly matching TRBD1 (5 bases). V was cut by 2 bases and J by 3 bases, with 11 bases left in between. Per germline, CDR1 SGHRS and CDR2 YFSETQ. The CDR3 loop spans 14 amino acids.

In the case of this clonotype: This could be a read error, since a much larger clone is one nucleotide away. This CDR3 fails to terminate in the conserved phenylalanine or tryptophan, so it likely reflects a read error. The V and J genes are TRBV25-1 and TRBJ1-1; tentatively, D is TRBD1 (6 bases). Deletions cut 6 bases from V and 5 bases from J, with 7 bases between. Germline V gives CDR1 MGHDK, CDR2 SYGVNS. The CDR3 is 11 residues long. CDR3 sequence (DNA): TGTGCCAGCAGAAGGGGGACTGAAGCTTTCGTT. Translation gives CASRRGTEAFV.